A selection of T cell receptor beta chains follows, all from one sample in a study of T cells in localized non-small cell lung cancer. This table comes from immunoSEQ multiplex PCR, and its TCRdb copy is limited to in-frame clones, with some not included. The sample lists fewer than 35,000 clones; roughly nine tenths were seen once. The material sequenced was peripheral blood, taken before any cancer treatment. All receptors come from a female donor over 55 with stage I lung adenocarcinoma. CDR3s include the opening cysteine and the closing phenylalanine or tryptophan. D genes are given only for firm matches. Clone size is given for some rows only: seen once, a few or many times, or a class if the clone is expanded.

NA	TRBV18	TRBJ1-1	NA	TGTGCCAGCTCACCGCCACAGCTTTCGGCGAACACTGAAGCTTTCTTT	CASSPPQLSANTEAFF
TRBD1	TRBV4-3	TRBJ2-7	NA	TGCGCCAGCAGCCATAACAGGGGTTCGGGCGAGCAGTACTTC	CASSHNRGSGEQYF
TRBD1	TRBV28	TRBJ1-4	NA	TGTGCCAGCAGTTCGGGACAGCCTGGGACTAATGAAAAACTGTTTTTT	CASSSGQPGTNEKLFF
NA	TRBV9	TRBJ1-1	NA	TGTGCCAGCAGCGCAGCACTGAAGTGGACTGAAGCTTTCTTT	CASSAALKWTEAFF
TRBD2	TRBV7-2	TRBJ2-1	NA	TGTGCCAGCAGCTTGGCCGGGACTAGCACCCATGAGCAGTTCTTC	CASSLAGTSTHEQFF
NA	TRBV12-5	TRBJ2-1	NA	TGTGCTAGTGTCCCCCGAGCAGGGGAAAATGAGCAGTTCTTC	CASVPRAGENEQFF
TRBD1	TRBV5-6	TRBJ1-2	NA	TGTGCCAGCAGCTTGGGCAGGGGGCACTATGGCTACACCTTC	CASSLGRGHYGYTF
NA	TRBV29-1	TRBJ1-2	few	TGCAGCGACTATGACCAGGGGTCTACGAACTATGGCTACACCTTC	CSDYDQGSTNYGYTF
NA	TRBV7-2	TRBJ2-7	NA	TGTGCCAGCAGCTTAGCGGGGAAACAGTACTTC	CASSLAGKQYF
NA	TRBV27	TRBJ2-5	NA	TGTGCCAGCAGACGCCTCGGAGCGCCTCAGGTAGAGACCCAGTACTTC	CASRRLGAPQVETQYF
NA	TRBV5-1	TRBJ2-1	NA	TGCGCCAGCAGCTTGGGAGATACCTACAATGAGCAGTTCTTC	CASSLGDTYNEQFF
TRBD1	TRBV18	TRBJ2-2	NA	TGTGCCAGCTCAGACAGGGCCGGGGAGCTGTTTTTT	CASSDRAGELFF
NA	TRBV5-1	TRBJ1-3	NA	TGCGCCAGCAGCCTGCGTGCGGTCGGTCAGGGCTACTCTGGAAACACCATATATTTT	CASSLRAVGQGYSGNTIYF
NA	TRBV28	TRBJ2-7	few	TGTGCCAGCAGTTTAGAGGGCTACGAGCAGTACTTC	CASSLEGYEQYF
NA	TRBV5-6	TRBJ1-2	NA	TGTGCCAGCAGCTTGGTCTTAACGTCGCAGGGCTACGCCTTC	CASSLVLTSQGYAF
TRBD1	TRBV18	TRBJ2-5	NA	TGTGCCAGCTCACCAAGGGAACAGACAGGGAAGACCCAGTACTTC	CASSPREQTGKTQYF
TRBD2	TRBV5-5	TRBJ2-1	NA	TGTGCCAGCAGCTCCCATAGCGGGATCCGATCCAATGAGCAGTTCTTC	CASSSHSGIRSNEQFF
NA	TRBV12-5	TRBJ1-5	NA	TGTGCTAGTGGTTTGGTAAGGCAGCTAAATCAGCCCCAGCATTTT	CASGLVRQLNQPQHF
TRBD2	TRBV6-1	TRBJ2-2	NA	TGTGCCAGCAGTGACCCGGGACTAGCGGGAGGTGCCGGGGAGCTGTTTTTT	CASSDPGLAGGAGELFF
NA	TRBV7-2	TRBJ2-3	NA	TGTGCCAGCAGCTTAGCTGTCTTATCAGATACGCAGTATTTT	CASSLAVLSDTQYF
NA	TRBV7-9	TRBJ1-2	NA	TGTGCCAGCAGCTTCTCAGACAGTGATGGCTACACCTTC	CASSFSDSDGYTF
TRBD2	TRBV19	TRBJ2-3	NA	TGTGCCAGTTCGGGTAGCGGGAGAGCAGATACGCAGTATTTT	CASSGSGRADTQYF